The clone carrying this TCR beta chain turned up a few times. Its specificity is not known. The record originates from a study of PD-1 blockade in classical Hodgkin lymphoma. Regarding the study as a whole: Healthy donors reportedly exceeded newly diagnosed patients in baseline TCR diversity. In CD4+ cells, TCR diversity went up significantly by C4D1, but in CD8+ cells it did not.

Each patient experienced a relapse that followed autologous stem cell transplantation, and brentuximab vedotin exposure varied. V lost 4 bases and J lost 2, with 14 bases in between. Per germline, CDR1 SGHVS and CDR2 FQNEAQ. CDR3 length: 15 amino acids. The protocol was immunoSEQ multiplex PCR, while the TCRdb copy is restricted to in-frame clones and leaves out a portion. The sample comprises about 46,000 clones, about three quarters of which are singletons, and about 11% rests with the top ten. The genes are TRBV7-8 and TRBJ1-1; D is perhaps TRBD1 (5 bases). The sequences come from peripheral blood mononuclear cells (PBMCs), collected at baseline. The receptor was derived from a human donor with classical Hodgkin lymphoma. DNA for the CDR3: TGTGCCAGCAGCTCCGTCCGGGGGGTCAACACTGAAGCTTTCTTT. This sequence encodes CASSSVRGVNTEAFF.